One sample yielded the 10 T cell receptor beta chains listed below, sequenced in a study of prognosis after radiotherapy for stage I lung cancer. Starting from genomic DNA, TCR beta CDR3 was amplified through two-round multiplex PCR. The first PCR round targeted every TRBV and TRBJ gene with specific primers. TCRdb re-called the multiplex PCR reads with MiXCR, one entry per CDR3 protein. The sample yields 10,000 to 15,000 distinct CDR3 sequences, approximately 40% seen once. This material consisted of PBMCs, taken before or after stereotactic body radiation therapy (not recorded which). Receptors were obtained from a donor aged 50 or older with non-small cell lung cancer.

This clonotype was counted at least ten times. The DNA of the CDR3 is TGTTACCCGGTCGTCACAGATACGCAGTATTTT. It yields the protein CYPVVTDTQYF. The genes are TRBV27 and TRBJ2-3, with unresolved D. The CDR3 is made up of 11 amino acids. CDR1 is MNHEY and CDR2 is SMNVEV in the germline V gene (reference sequence).

This rearrangement joins TRBV24-1 to TRBJ1-2, with D maybe TRBD1 (6 bases). The CDR3 length is 15 residues. Trimming stripped 1 base from V and 8 bases from J, with 16 bases between. The germline CDR1 and CDR2 sequences are KGHDR and SFDVKD. CDR3 coding DNA: TGTGCCACCAGTGATTTTCTCAGGGAAGGGGGAGGCTACACCTTC. Translation: CATSDFLREGGGYTF.

This clonotype showed up many times. This chain joins TRBV28 and TRBJ1-2, with 8 positions matching TRBD1. After removal of 3 bases from V and 4 bases from J, the junction contained 7 bases not matched to a gene. The CDR3 has 15 amino acids. Germline V gives CDR1 MDHEN, CDR2 SYDVKM. The CDR3 DNA reads TGTGCCAGCAGTTTGGAGGACAGGGATACCTATGGCTACACCTTC. Its translation is CASSLEDRDTYGYTF.

This clonotype was seen just once. A read error is the likely source, as a far larger clone sits one nucleotide away. V and J are TRBV29-1 and TRBJ2-7, with TRBD2 as a possible D gene (5 bases). CDR3 length: 11 residues. Per the germline V gene, CDR1 is SQVTM and CDR2 is ANQGSEA. In nucleotides, the CDR3 is TGCAGCGTTGAAGACGGGGTGAAGCAGTACTTT. Its protein is CSVEDGVKQYF.

J is TRBJ2-1 and V is TRBV7-8; 11 bases are shared with TRBD2. CDR3 length: 16 residues. Germline V lookup: CDR1 SGHVS, CDR2 FQNEAQ. The junction had 12 bases not matched to a gene; V was cut back by 10 bases and J by 4 bases. The CDR3 region has the DNA TGTGCCATCATCTTACCTAGCGGGAGGTTGTACAATGAGCAGTTCTTC. It codes for CAIILPSGRLYNEQFF. The whole variable domain, filled in from reference TRBV7-8 and TRBJ2-1, reads GAGVSQSPRYKVAKRGQDVALRCDPISGHVSLFWYQQALGQGPEFLTYFQNEAQLDKSGLPSDRFFAERPEGSVSTLKIQRTQQEDSAVYLCAIILPSGRLYNEQFFGPGTRLTVL.

The gene calls are TRBV29-1 and TRBJ2-3; D unclear. The V end was cut by 3 bases, the J end by 4 bases, with 8 bases between. This CDR3 has 12 residues. CDR1 and CDR2 from the germline V gene are SQVTM and ANQGSEA. For the CDR3, the DNA is TGCAGCGTTGATTCCAGCGCAGATACGCAGTATTTT. Its translation: CSVDSSADTQYF.

This clonotype was seen repeatedly, ten times or more. The V and J genes are TRBV18 and TRBJ1-5; D ambiguous. CDR3 size: 16 residues. Germline V lookup: CDR1 KGHSH, CDR2 LQKENI. Trimming cost V 1 base and J 4 bases, with 14 bases left between them. CDR3 sequence reads: CASSPRQPYENQPQHF. As DNA, the CDR3 is TGTGCCAGCTCACCACGCCAGCCATACGAAAATCAGCCCCAGCATTTT.

This clonotype was seen at least ten times. The V gene is TRBV5-1, the J gene TRBJ2-5; TRBD2 agrees at 7 bases. J was trimmed by 1 base and V by 0 bases; bases with no gene match: 3. The CDR3 runs 15 residues. CDR1 is SGHRS, CDR2 YFSETQ, per germline. CDR3 sequence: CASSLDPGGQETQYF. CDR3 nucleotides: TGCGCCAGCAGCTTGGATCCGGGAGGCCAAGAGACCCAGTACTTC.

This clonotype was seen a single time. A read error is likely here: a far larger clone is one base away. This chain links TRBV6-9 with TRBJ1-5; 7 bases fit TRBD1. This CDR3 is 15 amino acids long. The germline V gene encodes CDR1 MNHGY and CDR2 SVAAGI. The CDR3 here is CVSAPVRGGGQPQHF. CDR3 in DNA: TGTGTCAGCGCCCCCGTTAGAGGGGGCGGTCAGCCCCAGCATTTT.

This clonotype was picked up a small number of times. The V gene is TRBV6-2 or TRBV6-3, the J gene TRBJ1-2; no firm D call. Germline V CDR1 and CDR2: MNHEY, SVGEGT. Trimming stripped 7 bases from V and 6 bases from J, with 18 bases between. This CDR3 is 14 amino acids long. CDR3 nucleotide sequence: TGTGCCAGCATCAAGGCCTCGGTGGCGAATGGCTACACCTTC. This codes for CASIKASVANGYTF.